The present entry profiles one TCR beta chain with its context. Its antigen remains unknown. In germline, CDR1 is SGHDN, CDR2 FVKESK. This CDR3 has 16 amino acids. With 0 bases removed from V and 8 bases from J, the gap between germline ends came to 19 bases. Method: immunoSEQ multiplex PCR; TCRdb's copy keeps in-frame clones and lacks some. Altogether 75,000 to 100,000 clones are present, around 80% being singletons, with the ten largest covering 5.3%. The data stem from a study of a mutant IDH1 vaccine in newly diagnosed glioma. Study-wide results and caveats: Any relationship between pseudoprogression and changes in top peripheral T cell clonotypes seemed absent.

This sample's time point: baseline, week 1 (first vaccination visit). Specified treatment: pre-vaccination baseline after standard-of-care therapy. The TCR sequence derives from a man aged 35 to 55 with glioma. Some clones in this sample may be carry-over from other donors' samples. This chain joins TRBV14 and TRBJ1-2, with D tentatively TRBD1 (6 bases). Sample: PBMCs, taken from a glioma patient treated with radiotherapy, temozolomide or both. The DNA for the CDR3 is TGTGCCAGCAGCCAAGATGTGGCAGGGACATTATCGGGCTACACCTTC. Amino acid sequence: CASSQDVAGTLSGYTF.